Listed here are 18 T cell receptor beta chains from one sample, sequenced in a study of blood T cells in healthy people across ages. A second PCR of about 6 to 11 cycles used a sample-barcoded 5' primer and a J-beta primer mix. TCRdb re-analysed the 5' RACE reads in MiXCR, keeping a single row per CDR3 protein. The sample yields about 1 million distinct CDR3 sequences, 20% to 25% seen once. These data were also reused for a study on T cells of mothers and their children.

Sequencing was performed on blood. The receptors here all came from a girl under 10 years old in good health.

This clonotype was observed a handful of times. The gene calls are TRBV5-6 and TRBJ1-2; D not resolved. The CDR3 sequence is 14 residues long. V was pared by 4 bases and J by 1 base, with 11 bases between. CDR1 SGHDT and CDR2 YYEEEE come from the germline V gene. CDR3 region: CASSKPTVNYGYTF. The CDR3 DNA follows: TGTGCCAGCAGCAAACCCACAGTTAACTATGGCTACACCTTC. The whole variable domain, filled in from reference TRBV5-6 and TRBJ1-2, reads DAGVTQSPTHLIKTRGQQVTLRCSPKSGHDTVSWYQQALGQGPQFIFQYYEEEERQRGNFPDRFSGHQFPNYSSELNVNALLLGDSALYLCASSKPTVNYGYTFGSGTRLTVV.

The rearrangement uses TRBV20-1 and TRBJ1-3, with D possibly TRBD1 on 6 matching bases. The germline CDR1 and CDR2 sequences are DFQATT and SNEGSKA (reference sequence). This CDR3 is built from 19 residues. V lost 3 bases and J 0 bases, leaving 24 bases between the germline ends. CDR3 sequence reads: CSASPRTGIPTISGNTIYF. The CDR3 coding sequence is TGCAGTGCTAGCCCCAGAACAGGGATCCCAACTATCTCTGGAAACACCATATATTTT.

J is TRBJ1-4 and V is TRBV7-9; 9 bases agree with TRBD1. V lost 5 bases and J lost 7; bases outside the gene matches: 14. CDR1 and CDR2 (germline): SEHNR, FQNEAQ (reference sequence). CDR3 length: 17 amino acids. CDR3 bases: TGTGCCAGCAGCCCGTCCCGGGACAGGGCATGGGGTGAAAAACTGTTTTTT. The encoded protein is CASSPSRDRAWGEKLFF.

The V gene is TRBV6-5, the J gene TRBJ1-1; the match to TRBD1 covers 7 bases. The length of the CDR3 is 15 residues. Trimming at V came to 2 bases and at J to 6 bases, leaving 9 bases not matched to a gene. Germline lookup yields CDR1 MNHEY and CDR2 SVGAGI. The CDR3 is CASSYGPTGEAEAFF. DNA for the CDR3: TGTGCCAGCAGTTACGGTCCCACAGGGGAAGCTGAAGCTTTCTTT.

The chain joins TRBV7-2 to TRBJ2-2, with a weak D call TRBD2 (5 bases). Germline values: CDR1 SGHTA, CDR2 FQGNSA. The V gene lost 3 bases and the J gene lost 1 base, with 12 bases spanning the gap. The CDR3 sequence is 16 residues long. For the CDR3, the DNA is TGTGCCAGCAGCTTTAGGAACGGGGTGAACACCGGGGAGCTGTTTTTT. Protein product: CASSFRNGVNTGELFF.

Regarding this clonotype: The junction differs from germline at one of its ends, possibly a read error. The chain employs TRBV20-1 and TRBJ2-3, with 7 bases matching TRBD1. The CDR3 is 16 residues long. CDR1 is DFQATT, CDR2 SNEGSKA, per germline (reference sequence). The CDR3 nucleotides are TGCAATGCTAGAGATCCGGACAGGACGAGCACAGATACGCAGTATTTT. Residues: CNARDPDRTSTDTQYF.

This clonotype was counted once. The J gene is TRBJ2-5, the V gene TRBV12-3 or TRBV12-4; D is unresolved. V lost 6 bases, J lost 0 bases, and 17 bases lay in between. This CDR3 is 16 amino acids long. Here the CDR3 DNA reads TGTGCCAGCAGCCTAGTTAGCTCGGGCAACCAAGAGACCCAGTACTTC. Protein product: CASSLVSSGNQETQYF.

This clonotype was counted between two and nine times. The V and J genes are TRBV6-6 and TRBJ2-1, with 10 nucleotides matching TRBD1. Germline CDR1 is MNHNY and CDR2 is SVGAGI (reference sequence). The CDR3 contains 15 residues. Trimming removed 4 bases from V and 4 bases from J; junction bases left unmatched: 4. This CDR3 reads CASSLQGQGYNEQFF. CDR3 DNA: TGTGCCAGCAGTTTGCAGGGACAGGGGTACAATGAGCAGTTCTTC.

The chain carries TRBV29-1 and TRBJ1-2, with 10 bases fitting TRBD1. The CDR3 is 13 amino acids. The V segment lost 3 bases and the J segment 4 bases; nucleotides outside the gene matches: 2. From germline, CDR1 is SQVTM and CDR2 ANQGSEA. The chain's CDR3 is CSVDGDRGYGYTF. The CDR3 DNA is TGCAGCGTTGACGGGGACAGGGGCTATGGCTACACCTTC.

This clonotype was recorded a few times. The CDR3 sequence is CASSLGGQFSYEQYF. In DNA form, the CDR3 reads TGTGCCAGCAGCTTAGGCGGGCAGTTTTCCTACGAGCAGTACTTC. V is TRBV11-2 and J is TRBJ2-7, with D perhaps TRBD2 (5 bases). The CDR3 consists of 15 residues. The germline gives CDR1 SGHAT, CDR2 FQNNGV. V lost 1 base and J lost 1, with 11 bases in between.

The J gene is TRBJ2-6, the V gene TRBV7-2, with D hard to call. Trimming pared 2 bases from V and 4 bases from J, leaving 9 bases between. Germline V lookup: CDR1 SGHTA, CDR2 FQGNSA. The CDR3 runs to 15 residues. The DNA for the CDR3 is TGTGCCAGCAGCTTATGGTGGGCCGGGGCCAACGTCCTGACTTTC. Translated, it gives CASSLWWAGANVLTF. Supplemented by reference TRBV7-2 and TRBJ2-6, the full variable domain reads GAGVSQSPSNKVTEKGKDVELRCDPISGHTALYWYRQSLGQGLEFLIYFQGNSAPDKSGLPSDRFSAERTGGSVSTLTIQRTQQEDSAVYLCASSLWWAGANVLTFGAGSRLTVL.

V usage is TRBV10-3 and J usage is TRBJ2-2; D uncertain. Germline CDR1 and CDR2: ENHRY and SYGVKD. With 0 bases removed from V and 1 base from J, the gap between germline ends came to 6 bases. The CDR3 is 15 residues long. CDR3 coding DNA: TGTGCCATCAGTGAGTCTCGACAGAACACCGGGGAGCTGTTTTTT. Translated: CAISESRQNTGELFF.

The chain recombines TRBV28 with TRBJ2-7; D gene ambiguous. This CDR3 has 15 amino acids. The germline CDR1 and CDR2 sequences are MDHEN and SYDVKM. V was clipped by 4 bases and J by 2 bases, with 15 bases between them. CDR3 in amino acids: CASSSIQLSPYEQYF. CDR3 in DNA: TGTGCCAGCAGTTCAATTCAGCTATCACCCTACGAGCAGTACTTC.

The J gene is TRBJ2-7, the V gene TRBV27, with TRBD2 as a possible D gene (5 bases). The CDR3 runs to 15 residues. Trimming removed 1 base at V and 3 bases at J, with 13 bases between. CDR1 and CDR2 from the germline V gene are MNHEY and SMNVEV (reference sequence). The CDR3: CASSLLGSGLYEQYF. CDR3 nucleotide sequence: TGTGCCAGCAGTTTATTAGGGAGCGGACTCTACGAGCAGTACTTC.

The V and J genes are TRBV27 and TRBJ1-5; weak D call: TRBD1 (6 bases). The V and J ends lost 6 bases and 4 bases respectively, with 13 bases between them. This CDR3 is built from 14 residues. Germline V gives CDR1 MNHEY, CDR2 SMNVEV (reference sequence). CDR3 residues: CASRRTVANQPQHF. In DNA, the CDR3 is TGTGCCAGCAGGCGGACAGTAGCGAATCAGCCCCAGCATTTT.

The chain combines TRBV7-3 with TRBJ1-1; no firm D call. Germline V gene lookup returns CDR1 SGHTA and CDR2 FQGTGA. The CDR3 runs 13 residues. V gave up 0 bases and J gave up 6 bases, with 8 bases separating them. CDR3 sequence: CASSLTKASEAFF. In DNA, the CDR3 is TGTGCCAGCAGCTTAACGAAGGCATCTGAAGCTTTCTTT.

The CDR3 is CASSERTTDTQYF. The CDR3 nucleotides are TGTGCCAGCAGTGAAAGGACTACAGATACGCAGTATTTT. V is TRBV2 and J is TRBJ2-3, with a possible D match to TRBD2 (5 bases). Germline V CDR1 and CDR2: SNHLY, FYNNEI. The CDR3 sequence is 13 residues long. Trimming pared 2 bases from V and 3 bases from J, leaving 6 bases between.

This rearrangement joins TRBV7-9 to TRBJ1-1; possible D gene TRBD1, 6 bases. The CDR3 is 13 amino acids. Trimming took off 4 bases at V and 11 bases at J, with 17 bases between the two ends. Germline CDR1 reads SEHNR; CDR2 reads FQNEAQ (reference sequence). CDR3 region: CASSSPNRVTAFF. The DNA of the CDR3 is TGTGCCAGCAGCTCGCCTAACAGGGTTACGGCTTTCTTT.